Listed below are T cell receptor beta chains from one sample, sequenced in a study of liver allograft versus peripheral blood T cells. TCRdb itself ran the reads through MiXCR, one entry per CDR3 protein. The table records some 5,600 distinct CDR3 sequences, 14% of them present only once. The receptor set was obtained from a human patient who had a liver transplant. The graft donor may have given rise to some T cells. CDR3s include the opening cysteine and the closing phenylalanine or tryptophan. A D gene is named only where the DNA matches it firmly. Clone size is not always given. Where it is, it says once, few, many or a class for expanded clones.

D gene: TRBD1
V gene: TRBV18
clone size: NA
J gene: TRBJ1-1
CDR3 DNA: TGTGCCAGCTCCGTGGGACAGGGGGGCACTGAAGCTTTCTTT
CDR3 protein: CASSVGQGGTEAFF

D gene: NA
V gene: TRBV7-9
clone size: few
J gene: TRBJ1-1
CDR3 DNA: TGTGCCAGCAGTCTAAGAGAGCGAGGGATGAACACTGAAGCTTTCTTT
CDR3 protein: CASSLRERGMNTEAFF

D gene: TRBD1
V gene: TRBV6-1
clone size: medium-sized
J gene: TRBJ1-6
CDR3 DNA: TGTGCCAGCAGTGAAGGGGGACAGGGGGGCTCACCCCTCCACTTT
CDR3 protein: CASSEGGQGGSPLHF

D gene: NA
V gene: TRBV20-1
clone size: NA
J gene: TRBJ1-1
CDR3 DNA: TGCAGTGCTAGAGATATGCAGGCGAACACTGAAGCTTTCTTT
CDR3 protein: CSARDMQANTEAFF

D gene: TRBD1
V gene: TRBV9
clone size: medium-sized
J gene: TRBJ1-6
CDR3 DNA: TGTGCCAGCAGCGCCCCGGGACAGGCTAATTCACCCCTCCACTTT
CDR3 protein: CASSAPGQANSPLHF

D gene: NA
V gene: TRBV6-1
clone size: medium-sized
J gene: TRBJ1-4
CDR3 DNA: TGTGCCAGCAGGAGTAACACCGCAACTAATGAAAAACTGTTTTTT
CDR3 protein: CASRSNTATNEKLFF

D gene: TRBD1
V gene: TRBV13
clone size: NA
J gene: TRBJ2-7
CDR3 DNA: TGTGCCAGCAGCGGGACAGGGCCCCAGCAGTACTTC
CDR3 protein: CASSGTGPQQYF

D gene: TRBD1
V gene: TRBV6-1
clone size: medium-sized
J gene: TRBJ2-2
CDR3 DNA: TGTGCCACCAGCCAGATCACAGGGGCGGACACCGGGGAGCTGTTTTTT
CDR3 protein: CATSQITGADTGELFF

D gene: NA
V gene: TRBV12-3/TRBV12-4
clone size: medium-sized
J gene: TRBJ1-2
CDR3 DNA: TGTGCCAGCACTGGGGACGGCTATGGCTACACCTTC
CDR3 protein: CASTGDGYGYTF

D gene: TRBD1
V gene: TRBV12-3/TRBV12-4
clone size: NA
J gene: TRBJ2-5
CDR3 DNA: TGTGCCAGCACCTCGACAGGGGGGGAGACCCAGTACTTC
CDR3 protein: CASTSTGGETQYF

D gene: NA
V gene: TRBV7-2
clone size: few
J gene: TRBJ1-3
CDR3 DNA: TGTGCCAGCAGCTTAGCAGGGGCTGGAAACACCATATATTTT
CDR3 protein: CASSLAGAGNTIYF

D gene: NA
V gene: TRBV5-6
clone size: NA
J gene: TRBJ1-1
CDR3 DNA: TGTGCCAGCAGCCAACAGGGCCTGAAGGGGATCTTT
CDR3 protein: CASSQQGLKGIF

D gene: NA
V gene: TRBV30
clone size: NA
J gene: TRBJ1-5
CDR3 DNA: TGTGCCTGGAGTCCGGGGGGTTTTCAGCCCCAGCATTTT
CDR3 protein: CAWSPGGFQPQHF

D gene: NA
V gene: TRBV19
clone size: medium-sized
J gene: TRBJ1-1
CDR3 DNA: TGTGCCAGTAGTAAGCTCCGGGATAACACTGAAGCTTTCTTT
CDR3 protein: CASSKLRDNTEAFF

D gene: NA
V gene: TRBV6-5
clone size: medium-sized
J gene: TRBJ1-6
CDR3 DNA: TGTGCCAGCAGTTACTCGAAAGGGGCGGCCCCCCCCGGCTCACCCCTCCACTTT
CDR3 protein: CASSYSKGAAPPGSPLHF

D gene: TRBD1
V gene: TRBV6-5
clone size: NA
J gene: TRBJ1-2
CDR3 DNA: TGTGCCAGCAGTTACACCGACAGGGTCGGGAACTATGGCTACACCTTC
CDR3 protein: CASSYTDRVGNYGYTF

D gene: NA
V gene: TRBV7-2
clone size: medium-sized
J gene: TRBJ2-7
CDR3 DNA: TGTGCCAGCAGGTACGGGACGGACTCCTACGAGCAGTACTTC
CDR3 protein: CASRYGTDSYEQYF

D gene: NA
V gene: TRBV6-6
clone size: medium-sized
J gene: TRBJ1-1
CDR3 DNA: TGTGCCAGCACCGAGCGAGCGAACACTGAAGCTTTCTTT
CDR3 protein: CASTERANTEAFF

D gene: NA
V gene: TRBV7-9
clone size: medium-sized
J gene: TRBJ1-3
CDR3 DNA: TGTGCCAGCAGCTTAGCGGGCAGCCTCTCTGGAAACACCATATATTTT
CDR3 protein: CASSLAGSLSGNTIYF

D gene: NA
V gene: TRBV19
clone size: medium-sized
J gene: TRBJ1-6
CDR3 DNA: TGTGCCAGTAGTCCAGCTCATAATTCACCCCTCCACTTT
CDR3 protein: CASSPAHNSPLHF

D gene: TRBD2
V gene: TRBV28
clone size: medium-sized
J gene: TRBJ2-7
CDR3 DNA: TGTGCCAGCAGTTTAGGCGGGAGAACGGGCGAGCAGTACTTC
CDR3 protein: CASSLGGRTGEQYF

D gene: NA
V gene: TRBV28
clone size: medium-sized
J gene: TRBJ1-3
CDR3 DNA: TGTGCCAGCAGCTTCGCCGACAGAAACTCTGGAAACACCATATATTTT
CDR3 protein: CASSFADRNSGNTIYF

D gene: TRBD1
V gene: TRBV5-6
clone size: medium-sized
J gene: TRBJ1-6
CDR3 DNA: TGTGCCAGCAGCTCGACAGGGGGATATAATTCACCCCTCCACTTT
CDR3 protein: CASSSTGGYNSPLHF

D gene: TRBD1
V gene: TRBV28
clone size: NA
J gene: TRBJ2-7
CDR3 DNA: TGTGCCAGCAGTTGGGGGACAGGGGCCATTCCCTACGAGCAGTACTTC
CDR3 protein: CASSWGTGAIPYEQYF

D gene: TRBD2
V gene: TRBV7-9
clone size: few
J gene: TRBJ2-2
CDR3 DNA: TGTGCCAGCAGCCGAGGACTAGGCGGGACCGGGGAGCTGTTTTTT
CDR3 protein: CASSRGLGGTGELFF

D gene: NA
V gene: TRBV6-5
clone size: medium-sized
J gene: TRBJ1-5
CDR3 DNA: TGTGCCAGCAGTTACAGCGGGCATCAGCCCCAGCATTTT
CDR3 protein: CASSYSGHQPQHF

D gene: NA
V gene: TRBV19
clone size: medium-sized
J gene: TRBJ2-7
CDR3 DNA: TGTGCCAGTAGTATGCCGGGAAGCTCCTACGAGCAGTACTTC
CDR3 protein: CASSMPGSSYEQYF

D gene: NA
V gene: TRBV9
clone size: few
J gene: TRBJ2-2
CDR3 DNA: TGTGCCAGCAGCGCATCCGGGGAGCTGTTTTTT
CDR3 protein: CASSASGELFF

D gene: TRBD1
V gene: TRBV20-1
clone size: medium-sized
J gene: TRBJ1-1
CDR3 DNA: TGCAGTGCCACCAGGGCCAGGGGGCGCCTAAGAACTGAAGCTTTCTTT
CDR3 protein: CSATRARGRLRTEAFF

D gene: NA
V gene: TRBV20-1
clone size: few
J gene: TRBJ2-3
CDR3 DNA: TGCAGTGCTAGCGTCGTTTCGGGCACAGATACGCAGTATTTT
CDR3 protein: CSASVVSGTDTQYF

D gene: NA
V gene: TRBV28
clone size: NA
J gene: TRBJ2-7
CDR3 DNA: TGTGTCAGCACCAGGGGTAGAATCGGCTACGAGCAGTACTTC
CDR3 protein: CVSTRGRIGYEQYF

D gene: NA
V gene: TRBV9
clone size: NA
J gene: TRBJ1-1
CDR3 DNA: TGTGCCAGCAGCCTGTCGGACGGACACACTGAAGCTTTCTTT
CDR3 protein: CASSLSDGHTEAFF